This TCR beta chain was obtained from a study of cytomegalovirus exposure and HLA in healthy donors. Germline V lookup: CDR1 GTSNPN, CDR2 SVGIG (reference sequence). CDR3 size: 17 residues. V shed 0 bases, J shed 2 bases, and the junction held 11 bases outside the gene matches. PCR amplification relied on 60 Vbeta primers (plus 13 Jbeta primers). Clones were read by immunoSEQ multiplex PCR, and TCRdb kept only the in-frame ones, dropping some. The table lists more than 35,000 clones. Sequencing used PBMCs. V usage is TRBV30 and J usage is TRBJ2-7; 9 positions agree with TRBD2. The source is a man aged 25-40 years in good health and CMV-seronegative. CDR3 amino acids: CAWSVGTSLRSAYEQYF. The CDR3 DNA is TGTGCCTGGAGTGTAGGGACTAGCCTCCGAAGCGCCTACGAGCAGTACTTC.